This entry features one T cell receptor beta chain sequence. Its antigen is not identified. This entry comes from a study of cytomegalovirus exposure and HLA in healthy donors. It was with 60 Vbeta and 13 Jbeta primers that the PCR ran. This table comes from immunoSEQ multiplex PCR, and its TCRdb copy is limited to in-frame clones, with some not included. The table includes around 180,000 clones, 85% to 90% detected once. Despite likely unrecorded immune exposures, the donors were nominally healthy at the time of sampling. Study conclusions and caveats: A few chains tied to CMV proved CMV antigen-specific in vitro. In a later analysis, V- and J-gene trimming of beta chains associated with a DCLRE1C missense variant, replicated independently. Later work found that TCR association rates differed between HLA loci; DRB1 had the most and HLA-C the fewest.

The sample was PBMCs. This clonotype originated in a woman younger than 30 in good health and CMV-seronegative.

The CDR3: CASSQWGLQGSAMYEQYF. The CDR3 DNA reads as TGTGCCAGCAGCCAGTGGGGCCTACAGGGAAGCGCTATGTACGAGCAGTACTTC. This sequence joins TRBV14 and TRBJ2-7, with a possible D match to TRBD1 (6 bases). This CDR3 is built from 18 residues. Germline CDR1 SGHDN, CDR2 FVKESK. Trimming left V 3 bases short and J 4 bases short, with 25 bases between. The complete variable domain, with remaining parts taken from reference TRBV14 and TRBJ2-7, reads EAGVTQFPSHSVIEKGQTVTLRCDPISGHDNLYWYRRVMGKEIKFLLHFVKESKQDESGMPNNRFLAERTGGTYSTLKVQPAELEDSGVYFCASSQWGLQGSAMYEQYFGPGTRLTVT.